Listed here are 14 T cell receptor beta chains from one sample, sequenced in a study of cytomegalovirus exposure and HLA in healthy donors. The PCR employed 60 Vbeta primers together with 13 Jbeta primers. Only in-frame clones appear in the TCRdb table, and some are missing; sequencing was by immunoSEQ multiplex PCR. The table includes about 110,000 clones, 71% detected once. The sequencing sample was made of PBMCs. All receptors come from a female donor in good health and CMV-seronegative.

The genes are TRBV10-2 and TRBJ1-3; no clear D. Germline V gives CDR1 WSHSY, CDR2 SAAADI. The CDR3 runs 15 residues. Trimming shortened V by 3 bases and J by 2 bases, and 11 bases separated the two germline ends. This CDR3 is CASSDWGVPGNTIYF. Here the CDR3 DNA reads TGCGCCAGCAGTGACTGGGGAGTCCCTGGAAACACCATATATTTT.

Points on this clone: Compared with germline, one end of the junction differs, possibly owing to a read error. Within the sample, other DNA sequences also encode this same CDR3. J is TRBJ1-5 and V is TRBV7-2; D is perhaps TRBD1 (5 bases). The CDR3 loop spans 14 amino acids. Germline CDR1 SGHTA, CDR2 FQGNSA. CDR3 nucleotide sequence: TGTGCCAGCAGCTTAGCGACAGCTAATCAGCCCCAACATTTT. Protein product: CASSLATANQPQHF.

The chain has TRBV15 and TRBJ2-3; the match to TRBD2 covers 7 bases. V trimming: 8 bases; J trimming: 2 bases; junction bases outside the gene matches: 10. The CDR3 covers 15 residues. CDR1 and CDR2 (germline): LNHNV, YYDKDF (reference sequence). The CDR3, as DNA: TGTGCCACCGAGGGAGGGGCCGCGGCCACAGATACGCAGTATTTT. Translation: CATEGGAAATDTQYF.

This CDR3 is CASAPGLAATYEQYF. CDR3 sequence (DNA): TGCGCCAGCGCCCCAGGACTAGCCGCAACCTACGAGCAGTACTTC. This chain links TRBV10-2 with TRBJ2-7, with TRBD2 matching over 8 bases. In germline, CDR1 is WSHSY, CDR2 SAAADI. Unmatched junction bases numbered 11, after V lost 8 bases and J lost 2 bases. The CDR3 consists of 15 residues.

The chain joins TRBV2 to TRBJ1-6; unclear D gene. CDR3 length equals 13 residues. Looked up from germline, CDR1 is SNHLY and CDR2 is FYNNEI. Trimming left V 6 bases short and J 2 bases short, with 5 bases between. CDR3 sequence reads: CASSRTYNSPLHF. The CDR3 DNA reads as TGTGCCAGCAGCAGGACCTATAATTCACCCCTCCACTTT.

The chain has TRBV9 and TRBJ2-3; TRBD2 is a possible D gene (6 bases). The CDR3 is 16 residues long. Germline V CDR1 and CDR2: SGDLS, YYNGEE. V lost 0 bases and J 2 bases, leaving 13 bases between the germline ends. In DNA form, the CDR3 reads TGTGCCAGCAGCGTAGCTAGTGGGGGGAACACAGATACGCAGTATTTT. Its translation: CASSVASGGNTDTQYF.

V is TRBV29-1 and J is TRBJ1-2, with 10 positions matching TRBD1. Losses at the gene ends were 8 bases for V and 4 bases for J; bases not matched to a gene: 4. The CDR3 extends over 12 amino acids. Per the germline V gene, CDR1 is SQVTM and CDR2 is ANQGSEA. The CDR3 sequence is CSYRDRGYGYTF. The CDR3 nucleotides are TGCAGCTACCGGGACAGGGGCTATGGCTACACCTTC.

To note about this clone: The same CDR3 is also encoded by other DNA sequences in this sample. CDR3 bases: TGTGCCATCAGGGCGGGAGAGACCCAGTACTTC. This sequence encodes CAIRAGETQYF. The chain carries TRBV10-3 and TRBJ2-5; TRBD2 is a possible D gene (5 bases). CDR3 length: 11 residues. The germline gives CDR1 ENHRY, CDR2 SYGVKD. Trimming pared 6 bases from V and 4 bases from J, leaving 6 bases between.

This rearrangement joins TRBV4-3 to TRBJ2-7; 9 bases fit TRBD2. This CDR3 region has 17 residues. The V gene's germline CDR1 is LGHNA and CDR2 YSLEER. Trimming took 0 bases from V and 2 from J; bases not matched to a gene: 8. The CDR3 sequence: CASSQDEWREGPYEQYF. As DNA, the CDR3 is TGCGCCAGCAGCCAAGACGAGTGGCGGGAGGGCCCCTACGAGCAGTACTTC.

A few counts support this clone. V and J are TRBV27 and TRBJ2-7; TRBD1 agrees at 7 bases. Trimming cost V 5 bases and J 4 bases; bases outside gene matches: 5. The CDR3 runs to 13 residues. Germline V gene lookup returns CDR1 MNHEY and CDR2 SMNVEV (reference sequence). The CDR3 DNA reads TGTGCCAGCAGTCCTCTACAGGGGTACGAGCAGTACTTC. This codes for CASSPLQGYEQYF.

This chain links TRBV7-9 with TRBJ1-4; a possible D gene is TRBD1 (5 bases). The CDR3 consists of 16 residues. Germline V gives CDR1 SEHNR, CDR2 FQNEAQ (reference sequence). Trimming removed 5 bases from V and 2 bases from J, with 15 bases in between. The CDR3, as DNA: TGTGCCAGCAGCCCTAGTCGGGACTTGACTAATGAAAAACTGTTTTTT. Translation gives CASSPSRDLTNEKLFF.

This rearrangement joins TRBV9 to TRBJ1-1; D may be TRBD1 (6 bases). V was pared by 2 bases and J by 1 base, with 9 bases between. The CDR3 contains 14 residues. Germline-derived CDR1 and CDR2 are SGDLS and YYNGEE. CDR3 DNA sequence: TGTGCCAGCAGCGTTGGACAGAAGAACACTGAAGCTTTCTTT. Its translation is CASSVGQKNTEAFF.

The chain has TRBV9 and TRBJ1-5; D not certain. This CDR3 has 14 amino acids. The ends were cut back, 4 bases at V and 8 bases at J, with 16 bases in the middle. Germline CDR1 is SGDLS and CDR2 is YYNGEE. Written as DNA, the CDR3 is TGTGCCAGCAGCCTGGGAGGTCTTGATGAGCCCCAGCATTTT. Its protein product is CASSLGGLDEPQHF.

The CDR3 nucleotides read TGTGCCAGCAGCCAGGCAGCGGGAGGGCCGAATGAGCAGTTCTTC. Translating gives CASSQAAGGPNEQFF. V and J are TRBV14 and TRBJ2-1; 10 bases align to TRBD2. The V segment lost 3 bases and the J segment 7 bases; nucleotides outside the gene matches: 6. Germline CDR1 SGHDN, CDR2 FVKESK. The CDR3 loop spans 15 amino acids.